Included here is one TCR beta chain sequence, with context. The target antigen is unknown. The data derive from a study of T cells in tuberculosis. Looking at the study overall: Sequenced TCRs come from CD1B-GMM tetramer-binding T cells. A South African cohort included IGRA-negative adolescents, latently infected IGRA-positive adolescents and adults with active tuberculosis. Study-level results: Smaller distances to GMM-specific TCRs suggested their expansion in active tuberculosis.

The germline V and J ends were trimmed by 4 bases and 3 bases, with 7 bases remaining between them. Germline loops: CDR1 WNHNN, CDR2 SYGVQD (reference sequence). This CDR3 has 13 residues. Sequenced by immunoSEQ multiplex PCR; TCRdb stores in-frame clones only, minus some. The sample has about 40,000 clones; about 94% are singletons. Unsorted cryopreserved PBMC were sequenced, averaging around 100,000 T cells per clinical donor. The chain couples TRBV10-1 to TRBJ1-5; perhaps TRBD1 as D (5 bases). Sequencing input: PBMCs. The receptor's source is a donor aged 5-35 years with latent tuberculosis or without tuberculosis infection. Some clones in this sample may be carry-over from other donors' samples. The CDR3 bases are TGCGCCAGCAGTGGACAGCCCAATCAGCCCCAGCATTTT. This encodes CASSGQPNQPQHF.